This T cell receptor (beta chain) was captured by sequencing in a study of T cell responses to AZD1222 COVID-19 vaccine. Regarding the study as a whole: At study baseline, merely about 6 AZD1222 recipients were seropositive. Possibly, clonal diversity was underestimated; donors were largely white British and included more females.

The CDR3 runs to 14 residues. Germline CDR1 reads MNHEY; CDR2 reads SVGAGI. Between the trimmed V and J ends, which lost 6 bases and 8 bases, there was a span of 14 bases. Whether given at about 4 or about 12 weeks, second doses were pooled. Only in-frame clones appear in the TCRdb table, and some are missing; sequencing was by immunoSEQ multiplex PCR. The sample gives 200,000 or so clones, 80% to 95% of which show up once; roughly 1% is in the top ten. A remark on this clone: Its target is not known.

The input for sequencing was peripheral blood, taken 28 days after the second AZD1222 dose. The chain uses TRBV6-5 and TRBJ1-6; D remains ambiguous. This clonotype was obtained from an adult who received the AZD1222 COVID-19 vaccine. The CDR3 here is CASRRRRVDSPLHF. The CDR3 DNA sequence: TGTGCCAGCAGAAGGCGGCGGGTCGATTCACCCCTCCACTTT.